This paragraph reports one T cell receptor beta chain. This clone's antigen is unknown. Per-base quality was not reported, and no clone a single base away is much larger than it. The sample is drawn from a study of siplizumab effects on memory and regulatory T cells (dated by TCRdb to the late 2010s). Describing the broader study: The study looked at the effect of siplizumab, an anti-CD2 antibody, on alloreactive T-cell subsets in allogeneic mixed lymphocyte reactions made from human PBMCs. Paper-wide results and their limitations: Among mappable alloreactive CD4+ clones, an average Treg-derived fraction of around 71% was observed with siplizumab, compared with 26.9% in control reactions. Roughly 80-97% of proliferating CD4+ or CD8+ clones could not be assigned a naive or memory phenotype. Sequences below about 10^-5 frequency were poorly captured, so only a minor fraction of alloreactive clones could be mapped to unstimulated subsets. No functional confirmation was obtained for the suppressive function of proliferating Tregs from siplizumab cultures. Unstimulated naive T cells appeared to be more diverse than memory T cells, and naive cells seemed to make a substantial contribution to the alloresponse. Siplizumab significantly lowered the cumulative frequency of alloreactive sequences that could be traced to unstimulated CD4+ memory T cells.

Trimming at the junction amounts to 1 base on V and 4 bases on J, and the germline ends lie 6 bases apart. Taken from cysteine to phenylalanine, the CDR3 has 13 residues. The sequence is cut down to CDR3 DNA, 39 bases in frame from base 1. The germline V gene gives CDR1 as SGHTA and CDR2 as FQGNSA. The protocol used for the library was the immunoSEQ multiplex PCR assay. Each sample had around 92,000 TCR templates assayed by the deep sequencing platform. Genomic DNA extracted from sorted T cells was the material used for TCRbeta CDR3 sequencing. As for the authors' bioinformatics: The R programming language was used for clonal analysis of TCRbeta CDR3 data. Alloreactive CD4+ and CD8+ clones were identified by comparing unstimulated samples to CFSE-low samples taken after the reaction. Regulatory or non-regulatory origin was assigned to alloreactive CD4+ clones by matching of sequences to sorted unstimulated Treg and non-Treg repertoires. TCRdb took over this immuneACCESS table, retaining in-frame rearrangements with V and J assigned. Such tables are incomplete; in checked studies, under half of the missing clones stem from an unresolved V gene, and the remainder is unexplained. V and J calls and clone size are those listed in that table; D and trimming were worked out from the DNA. For this sample the table gives 92,000 or so clones, of which around 90% were detected only once. About 15% of the sample is in the top ten clones.

TCRbeta CDR3 sequencing was performed on sorted unstimulated T cells and on proliferating T cells recovered from mixed lymphocyte reactions. Fresh whole blood from 9 to 11 HLA-typed healthy donors was used as the source from which PBMCs were isolated. The rearranged segments are TRBV7-2 and TRBJ2-3, with a tentative D gene TRBD2 over 5 matching bases. The clonotype comes from a human donor in good health. The sample comprised CD4+ T cells sorted from blood. The nucleotide sequence reads TGTGCCAGCAGCTTAGAGAGGGCAGATACGCAGTATTTT. The encoded protein is CASSLERADTQYF.